These T cell receptor beta chains were read from a single sample in a study of cytomegalovirus exposure and HLA in healthy donors. Clones were sequenced by immunoSEQ multiplex PCR, and TCRdb holds only the in-frame ones, with some missing. Here the sample spans 100,000 to 150,000 clones, approximately 78% being singletons. The sequenced sample consisted of PBMCs. The receptors were sampled from a human donor in good health. The CDR3 runs from the conserved cysteine through the conserved F or W. The D gene is left open where the match is weak. Clone sizes are given selectively: once, few, many, or a class where the clone is expanded.

abundance	d_gene	v_gene	j_gene	len	CDR3nt	CDR3aa
-	TRBD1	TRBV10-3	TRBJ2-7	13	TGTGCCATCTCTGGACAGGGTTACTACGAGCAGTACTTC	CAISGQGYYEQYF
-	TRBD1	TRBV5-6	TRBJ2-7	15	TGTGCCAGCAGCTTGGGGACAGGGGGTGTTTACGAGCAGTACTTC	CASSLGTGGVYEQYF
-	-	TRBV23-1	TRBJ2-7	16	TGCGCCAGCAGTCAATGGGTGGGGCGGGAAGCCTACGAGCAGTACTTC	CASSQWVGREAYEQYF
few	TRBD1	TRBV14	TRBJ1-2	14	TGTGCCAGCAGACCCAGGACAGGGCTGGATGGCTACACCTTC	CASRPRTGLDGYTF
-	TRBD2	TRBV5-6	TRBJ2-1	16	TGTGCCAGCACCTTACTAGCGGGAGCCTTCTACAATGAGCAGTTCTTC	CASTLLAGAFYNEQFF
-	-	TRBV6-5	TRBJ1-1	14	TGTGCCAGCAGTTATTCCCGGGTTCGTGTTGAAGCTTTCTTT	CASSYSRVRVEAFF
-	-	TRBV5-1	TRBJ1-3	15	TGCGCCAGCAGCTTAGGCACAGGGCCGGGAAACACCATATATTTT	CASSLGTGPGNTIYF
few	-	TRBV19	TRBJ1-4	13	TGTGCCAGTAGCTCAGCAACTAATGAAAAACTGTTTTTT	CASSSATNEKLFF
few	TRBD1	TRBV15	TRBJ2-1	18	TGTGCCACCAGCAGCGAAGGGACAGGGTCTCATTGGGACAATGAGCAGTTCTTC	CATSSEGTGSHWDNEQFF
-	-	TRBV5-6	TRBJ2-7	13	TGTGCCAGCAGCTTCGAGAGGGCCTACGAGCAGTACTTC	CASSFERAYEQYF
-	TRBD1	TRBV10-2	TRBJ2-1	14	TGCGCCAGCAGATCTGACAGGGGTCCTAATGAGCAGTTCTTC	CASRSDRGPNEQFF
-	-	TRBV5-1	TRBJ1-1	12	TGCGCCAGCACCGCTCAGGGGCTTGAAGCTTTCTTT	CASTAQGLEAFF
-	-	TRBV4-1	TRBJ2-2	16	TGCGCCAGCAGCCAAGATTGGGGGGTGAGCACCGGGGAGCTGTTTTTT	CASSQDWGVSTGELFF
-	-	TRBV30	TRBJ1-4	14	TGTGCCTGGAGAACAACAGGCCCTAATGAAAAACTGTTTTTT	CAWRTTGPNEKLFF
few	TRBD2	TRBV9	TRBJ2-1	18	TGTGCCAGCAGCGTCGGGACTAGCGGGCCTCCAATCTACAATGAGCAGTTCTTC	CASSVGTSGPPIYNEQFF
-	TRBD2	TRBV7-7	TRBJ2-5	15	TGTGCTAGCAGCGGAATAGCGGGGGGAATGGAGACCCAGTACTTC	CASSGIAGGMETQYF
-	TRBD2	TRBV6-5	TRBJ2-7	13	TGTGCCAGCAGTTACTCTCTAGCGGGGGAGCAGTACTTC	CASSYSLAGEQYF
few	TRBD1	TRBV6-5	TRBJ2-2	15	TGTGCCAGCAAAAACAGGGGGGCGCGGACCGGGGAGCTGTTTTTT	CASKNRGARTGELFF
once	-	TRBV30	TRBJ1-1	16	TGTGCCTGGAGCCCTCGGGGGGGGAAGATGAACACTGAAGCTTTCTTT	CAWSPRGGKMNTEAFF
-	TRBD1	TRBV11-2	TRBJ2-5	14	TGTGCCAGCAGGCAAACAGGGGGTGGAGAGACCCAGTACTTC	CASRQTGGGETQYF
-	TRBD1	TRBV9	TRBJ1-2	15	TGTGCCAGCAGCGTAGGTAGGGGGCGCGAGTATGGCTACACCTTC	CASSVGRGREYGYTF
-	-	TRBV7-9	TRBJ1-1	14	TGTGCCAGCAGCCCCGACGACAGGAACACTGAAGCTTTCTTT	CASSPDDRNTEAFF
-	-	TRBV29-1	TRBJ1-2	12	TGCAGCGTTGACGGAGTCCGGGGTGGCTACACCTTC	CSVDGVRGGYTF
-	TRBD2	TRBV4-2	TRBJ2-7	16	TGTGCCAGCAGCCAAGAGGGCTCGGGGGGGCCCTGGGAGCAGTACTTC	CASSQEGSGGPWEQYF
-	-	TRBV9	TRBJ2-1	16	TGTGCCAGCAGCGATAACTCTAGATTCCCAAACAATGAGCAGTTCTTC	CASSDNSRFPNNEQFF
-	TRBD1	TRBV19	TRBJ1-6	15	TGTGCCAGTAGTACCCGGGGACAGGGGAATTCACCCCTCCACTTT	CASSTRGQGNSPLHF
-	TRBD1	TRBV20-1	TRBJ1-2	11	TGCAGTGCTAGGGACAGGAATGGCTACACCTTC	CSARDRNGYTF
-	-	TRBV7-9	TRBJ1-1	14	TGTGCCAGCAGCTTAGGACAGACTCTGGAGGAAGCTTTCTTT	CASSLGQTLEEAFF
-	TRBD1	TRBV5-1	TRBJ2-3	14	TGCGCCAGCAGAAAACAGGGGGCGGCAGATACGCAGTATTTT	CASRKQGAADTQYF
-	TRBD2	TRBV5-1	TRBJ2-2	15	TGCGCCAGCAGCTTGAGCGGGAAATTCACCGGGGAGCTGTTTTTT	CASSLSGKFTGELFF
-	-	TRBV6-5	TRBJ1-2	16	TGTGCCAGCAGTTACTCTCCCCATTCCCTGGAGAATGGCTACACCTTC	CASSYSPHSLENGYTF
-	TRBD1	TRBV5-8	TRBJ1-1	16	TGTGCCAGCAGCTCTATGGTTAGGGGACAGTGGAATGAAGCTTTCTTT	CASSSMVRGQWNEAFF
-	TRBD2	TRBV10-3	TRBJ2-1	14	TGTGCCATCAGTCTTAGCGGGGGGAGCCTTGAGCAGTTCTTC	CAISLSGGSLEQFF
-	-	TRBV4-1	TRBJ2-2	18	TGCGCCAGCAGCCAAGATCTGACACCCCTGGGGAACACCGGGGAGCTGTTTTTT	CASSQDLTPLGNTGELFF
few	-	TRBV27	TRBJ2-7	13	TGTGCCAGCAGTTTATGGGGCAGCTACGAGCAGTACTTC	CASSLWGSYEQYF
-	-	TRBV21-1	TRBJ1-6	15	TGTGCCAGCAGCAACAAACGACAGACCCCCTCACCCCTCCACTTT	CASSNKRQTPSPLHF
-	-	TRBV7-6	TRBJ2-7	15	TGTGCCAGCAGCTTAGAGCAGGGGCCATACTACGAGCAGTACTTC	CASSLEQGPYYEQYF
-	-	TRBV10-2	TRBJ2-7	13	TGCGCCAGCAGAGAAGACTCGCACTACGAGCAGTACTTC	CASREDSHYEQYF
-	-	TRBV7-9	TRBJ2-7	16	TGTTCCAGCAGCTTACGTGGGGGGGGCCGGTTCTACGAGCAGTACTTC	CSSSLRGGGRFYEQYF
once	TRBD2	TRBV5-4	TRBJ2-3	18	TGTGCCAGCAGCTTGGGGGCTAGCGGGAGCGTCGGCGGTCCAACGCAGTATTTT	CASSLGASGSVGGPTQYF
-	-	TRBV5-1	TRBJ2-7	14	TGCGCCAGCAGCGCGGCTAGCGGAGGGGGTGAGCAGTACTTC	CASSAASGGGEQYF
-	-	TRBV11-2	TRBJ1-3	14	TGTGCCAGCAGCTTACGCGGGTCTGGAAACGCCATATATTTT	CASSLRGSGNAIYF
-	-	TRBV28	TRBJ1-1	13	TGTGCCAGCAGTTTATACCATCAGGGAGAAGCTTTCTTT	CASSLYHQGEAFF
few	TRBD2	TRBV7-3	TRBJ2-3	20	TGTGCCAGCAGCTTAAAGGGCTGGGCTAGCGGGGGCATGGGCGCAGATACGCAGTATTTT	CASSLKGWASGGMGADTQYF
few	-	TRBV6-5	TRBJ1-3	12	TGTGCCAGCAGGGAGGGGGAGGGGGACCTCTATTTT	CASREGEGDLYF
-	TRBD2	TRBV6-5	TRBJ2-5	15	TGTGCCAGCAGTTCACTAGCGGGCGGGGGAGAGACCCAGTACTTC	CASSSLAGGGETQYF
-	TRBD1	TRBV7-8	TRBJ1-1	17	TGTGCCAGCAGCTCCTGGGTGACAGGGCCGGGGAACACTGAAGCTTTCTTT	CASSSWVTGPGNTEAFF
-	-	TRBV5-8	TRBJ1-2	15	TGTGCCAGCAGCTTGGCTGGGACAAGCAACTATGGCTACACCTTC	CASSLAGTSNYGYTF
few	-	TRBV16	TRBJ1-2	16	TGTGCCAGCAGCCAATCCCCCGCCCAGGGTGTTTATGGCTACACCTTC	CASSQSPAQGVYGYTF
-	-	TRBV11-3	TRBJ1-1	14	TGTGCCAGCAGCTTGGGCAGGGGGAACACTGAAGCTTTCTTT	CASSLGRGNTEAFF
-	TRBD2	TRBV7-9	TRBJ2-3	16	TGTGCCAGCAGCTTAATGGGACTAGCGGGGTCAGATACGCAGTATTTT	CASSLMGLAGSDTQYF
-	-	TRBV9	TRBJ1-1	14	TGTGCCAGCAGCGTAGGAGGGATCAACACTGAAGCTTTCTTT	CASSVGGINTEAFF